One T cell receptor beta chain is described in this entry. Its specificity is not known. The data were produced by immunoSEQ multiplex PCR, yet TCRdb's version contains in-frame clones alone and is incomplete. The data contain tens of thousands of clones, 83% of them seen just once; the ten biggest clones take up roughly half. This sample is drawn from a study of T cell responses to AZD1222 COVID-19 vaccine. Overall study findings and caveats: Researchers took repertoire samples only after the peak T cell response had come. Spike-specific TCR breadth and depth both grew after two AZD1222 doses. Dominant at 160-218 and 743-854, vaccine-associated CD4 TCRs also spanned spike. Donors skewed white British and female; clonal diversity was possibly underestimated.

The input for sequencing was peripheral blood, taken on day 0 of AZD1222 vaccination. The receptor comes from an adult in good health.

As DNA, the CDR3 is TGTGCCACCAGCAGAGATTGGGGCCGGGGAGGCCAGCCCCAGCATTTT. It is translated as CATSRDWGRGGQPQHF. The genes are TRBV15 and TRBJ1-5, with a tentative D call TRBD1 (5 bases). V shed 0 bases and J shed 7 bases, with 16 bases lying between them. This CDR3 region has 16 residues. CDR1 LNHNV and CDR2 YYDKDF come from the germline V gene (reference sequence).